What follows describes a single T cell receptor beta chain. Through 5' RACE with UMI labels, the TRB cDNA libraries were prepared. Following a re-call of the 5' RACE reads, TCRdb has one entry per CDR3 protein and lacks DNA. The sample has thousands of distinct CDR3 sequences; the top ten hold under 1.5%. The CDR3 extends over 14 amino acids. Germline lookup yields CDR1 SGDLS and CDR2 YYNGEE. These data are taken from a study of CXCR3-negative and CXCR3-positive naive CD8 T cells. V usage is TRBV9 and J usage is TRBJ2-1; there is no DNA to check the TCRdb D call of TRBD1. The material sequenced was naive CXCR3- CD8+ T cells from blood. Regarding subset: CD45RO-CCR7+CD27+CD95- naive CD8+ T cells lacking CXCR3 (TNR3-). The clonotype was recovered from a human donor in good health. Some clones in this sample may be carry-over from other donors' samples. CDR3: CASSAPGQGNEQFF.